Described below is a single TCR beta chain sequence and its context. This entry belongs to a study of blood T cell repertoires in COVID-19. About the research overall: The origin of the acute and convalescent COVID-19 samples was the United States, Italy and Spain. From T cells, B-cell-depleted T cells, or PBMCs came the material, which was cDNA or gDNA.

Clinical history as reported by participants underpinned cohort assignment. Among Cohort 3 donors, those recovered had two negative PCRs, clearance, or symptom resolution. TCRdb keeps only in-frame clones here, not all; method: immunoSEQ multiplex PCR. The table has about 320,000 clones, approximately 88% seen once. The sequence was collected from a man aged 55 to 70 who had recovered from COVID-19. The material sequenced was PBMCs or T cells enriched from blood (not recorded which).

The CDR3 region has the DNA TGTGCCAGCAGCCGGGGCAGGATTAATGAAAAACTGTTTTTT. It codes for CASSRGRINEKLFF. The chain combines TRBV3-1 (or the pseudogene TRBV3-2) with TRBJ1-4; a weak D match, TRBD1 (5 bases). Germline CDR1 is LGHDT and CDR2 is YNNKEL (reference sequence). Trimming took 4 bases from V and 4 from J, leaving 10 bases between them. The CDR3 contains 14 residues.